This record concerns one TCR beta chain sequence. The treatment is: randomized to nivolumab then ipilimumab (arm A) or the reverse (arm B). Patients had received no earlier DNA-damaging chemotherapy. PBMC sorting kept live CD3+CD8+ cells without CD19 or CD56. The method was immunoSEQ multiplex PCR; TCRdb's version includes in-frame clones alone and lacks a portion of them. The top ten hold 12% of the sample, which has under 50,000 clones, more than 70% seen once. The record originates from a study of sequential checkpoint blockade in melanoma. Background on the study: First-line arms were nivolumab then ipilimumab, or the reverse, randomized 1:1. After both sequences, patients received maintenance nivolumab.

The CDR3 contains 15 residues. Germline lookup yields CDR1 SGHRS and CDR2 YFSETQ. Trimming shortened V by 1 base and J by 6 bases, and 16 bases separated the two germline ends. V usage is TRBV5-1 and J usage is TRBJ1-1; TRBD1 is a possible D gene (5 bases). This material consisted of CD8+ T cells sorted from blood (inferred from file names), taken from a patient given nivolumab and ipilimumab in sequence. The receptor comes from a human donor with melanoma. This chain's CDR3 is CASSLLGGELAEAFF. The CDR3 DNA reads TGCGCCAGCAGCTTGTTGGGGGGGGAACTCGCTGAAGCTTTCTTT.